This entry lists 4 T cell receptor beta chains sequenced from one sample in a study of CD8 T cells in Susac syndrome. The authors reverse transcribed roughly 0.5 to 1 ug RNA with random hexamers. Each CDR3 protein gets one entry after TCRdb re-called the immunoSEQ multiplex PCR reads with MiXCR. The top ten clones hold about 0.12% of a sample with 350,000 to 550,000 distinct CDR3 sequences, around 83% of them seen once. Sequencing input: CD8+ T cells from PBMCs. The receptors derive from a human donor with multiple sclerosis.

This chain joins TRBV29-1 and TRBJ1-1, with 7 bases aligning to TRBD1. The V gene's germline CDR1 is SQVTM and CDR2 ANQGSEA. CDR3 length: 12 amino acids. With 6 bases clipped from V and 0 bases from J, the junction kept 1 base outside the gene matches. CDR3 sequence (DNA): TGCAGCGTACAGGGGATGAACACTGAAGCTTTCTTT. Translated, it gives CSVQGMNTEAFF. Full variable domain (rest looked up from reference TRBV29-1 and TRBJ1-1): SAVISQKPSRDICQRGTSLTIQCQVDSQVTMMFWYRQQPGQSLTLIATANQGSEATYESGFVIDKFPISRPNLTFSTLTVSNMSPEDSSIYLCSVQGMNTEAFFGQGTRLTVV.

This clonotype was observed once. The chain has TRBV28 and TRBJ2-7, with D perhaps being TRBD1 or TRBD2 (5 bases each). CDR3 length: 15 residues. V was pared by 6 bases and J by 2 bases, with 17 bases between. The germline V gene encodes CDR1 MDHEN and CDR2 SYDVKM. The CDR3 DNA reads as TGTGCCAGCAGGGACGGTTTCGGGGCCCCCTACGAGCAGTACTTC. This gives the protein CASRDGFGAPYEQYF.

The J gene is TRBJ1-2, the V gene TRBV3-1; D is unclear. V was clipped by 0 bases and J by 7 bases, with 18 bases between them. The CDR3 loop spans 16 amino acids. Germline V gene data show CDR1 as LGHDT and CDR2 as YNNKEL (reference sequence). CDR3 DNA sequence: TGTGCCAGCAGCCAAGAGCCCCACCCAACCCTGGGTGGCTACACCTTC. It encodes CASSQEPHPTLGGYTF.

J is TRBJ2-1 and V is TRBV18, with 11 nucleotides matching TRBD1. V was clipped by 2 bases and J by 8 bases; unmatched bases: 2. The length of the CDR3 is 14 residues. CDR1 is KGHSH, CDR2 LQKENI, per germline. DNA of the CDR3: TGTGCCAGCTCACCAAGGACAGGGGGCGATGAGCAGTTCTTC. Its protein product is CASSPRTGGDEQFF.